These 8 T cell receptor beta chains came from one sample sequenced in a study of blood T cell repertoires in COVID-19. Clones were sequenced by immunoSEQ multiplex PCR, and TCRdb holds only the in-frame ones, with some missing. The data contain over 80,000 clones, roughly nine tenths of them singletons. Sequenced: peripheral blood. Receptors originate from a man aged 45 to 65 with acute or convalescent COVID-19.

V and J are TRBV27 and TRBJ2-5, with 10 nucleotides matching TRBD1. The CDR3 is made up of 14 amino acids. Germline V gene data show CDR1 as MNHEY and CDR2 as SMNVEV (reference sequence). V lost 6 bases, J lost 5 bases, and 6 bases stayed unmatched. For the CDR3, the DNA is TGTGCCAGCAGCTCCGACAGGGGGCGTGAGACCCAGTACTTC. The encoded protein is CASSSDRGRETQYF.

The gene calls are TRBV5-4 and TRBJ1-4; tentatively, D is TRBD1 (5 bases). Germline V gene data show CDR1 as SGHNT and CDR2 as YYREEE (reference sequence). V shed 4 bases and J shed 5 bases, with 18 bases lying between them. The CDR3 loop spans 16 amino acids. The CDR3 spells CASSPEVGRANEKLFF. In nucleotides, the CDR3 is TGTGCCAGCAGCCCCGAGGTCGGCAGGGCAAATGAAAAACTGTTTTTT.

V and J are TRBV30 and TRBJ1-6; the D gene is possibly TRBD1 (5 bases). This CDR3 has 13 residues. Trimming removed 0 bases at V and 10 bases at J, with 10 bases between. CDR1 and CDR2 from the germline V gene are GTSNPN and SVGIG (reference sequence). The CDR3 bases are TGTGCCTGGAGTGTGGGGCTGGGGTCACCCCTCCACTTT. This encodes CAWSVGLGSPLHF.

This chain uses TRBV12-3 or TRBV12-4 with TRBJ1-1; D unresolved. Trimming cost V 4 bases and J 6 bases, with 3 bases left between them. The CDR3 consists of 10 residues. The DNA for the CDR3 is TGTGCCAGCAGTTACTCTGAAGCTTTCTTT. It codes for CASSYSEAFF.

V is TRBV7-9 and J is TRBJ1-2, with 10 bases that match TRBD1. The germline CDR1 and CDR2 sequences are SEHNR and FQNEAQ (reference sequence). J was trimmed by 4 bases and V by 5 bases; bases with no gene match: 7. CDR3 size: 15 residues. The CDR3 DNA sequence: TGTGCCAGCAGCAACCGGGACAGGGGAGGCTATGGCTACACCTTC. Protein sequence: CASSNRDRGGYGYTF.

This clone was detected only once. The rearrangement joins TRBV7-9 to TRBJ2-3; no firm D call. The CDR3 length is 16 residues. Trimming pared 3 bases from V and 3 bases from J, leaving 16 bases between. CDR1 SEHNR and CDR2 FQNEAQ come from the germline V gene (reference sequence). The CDR3 sequence is CASSFFGGGGTDTQYF. The CDR3 DNA is TGTGCCAGCAGCTTTTTTGGCGGTGGTGGGACAGATACGCAGTATTTT.

This clone was counted a single time. CDR3 sequence: CASRFCKNTEAFF. CDR3 in DNA: TGTGCCAGCAGATTTTGTAAGAACACTGAAGCTTTCTTT. The rearrangement links TRBV6-7 to TRBJ1-1; D gene ambiguous. TRBV6-7 is classed as an ORF, of uncertain function. The CDR3 sequence is 13 residues long. Trimming removed 6 bases from V and 1 base from J, with 9 bases in between.

The V call is TRBV7-2, the J call TRBJ2-2, with D possibly being TRBD1 (6 bases). V gave up 5 bases and J gave up 0 bases, with 10 bases separating them. This CDR3 has 15 amino acids. Germline CDR1 and CDR2: SGHTA and FQGNSA. The CDR3 DNA sequence: TGTGCCAGCAGCACCCGGACAGCGAACACCGGGGAGCTGTTTTTT. Its protein is CASSTRTANTGELFF.